A single sample gave rise to the 9 T cell receptor beta chains below, sequenced in a study of identical twins. TCRdb redid the calling of the 5' RACE reads with MiXCR, one entry per CDR3 protein. The table lists fewer than 900,000 distinct CDR3 sequences, approximately 18% of them singletons. This same sample was also part of a study on T cells expressing NK-cell markers.

Sample: PBMCs. Source of these receptors: a woman aged 18-35 years in good health.

This clonotype appeared a few times. The gene calls are TRBV5-1 and TRBJ2-1, with 8 bases lining up with TRBD1. With 0 bases clipped from V and 10 bases from J, the junction kept 12 bases outside the gene matches. Germline V gives CDR1 SGHRS, CDR2 YFSETQ. The length of the CDR3 is 16 residues. The CDR3 loop reads CASSLAPGQGRGEQFF. Written as DNA, the CDR3 is TGCGCCAGCAGCTTGGCCCCCGGACAGGGTCGGGGAGAGCAGTTCTTC. Together with reference TRBV5-1 and TRBJ2-1, the CDR3 gives the full variable domain: KAGVTQTPRYLIKTRGQQVTLSCSPISGHRSVSWYQQTPGQGLQFLFEYFSETQRNKGNFPGRFSGRQFSNSRSEMNVSTLELGDSALYLCASSLAPGQGRGEQFFGPGTRLTVL.

CDR3: CASTPVRGPLTDTQYF. The CDR3 DNA reads as TGTGCCAGCACCCCGGTCCGGGGGCCCCTCACAGATACGCAGTATTTT. The chain has TRBV5-5 and TRBJ2-3, with D perhaps matching TRBD1 or TRBD2 (6 bases each). V was trimmed by 6 bases and J by 2 bases, leaving 19 bases between them. The CDR3 loop spans 16 amino acids. Per the germline V gene, CDR1 is SGHKS and CDR2 is YYEKEE (reference sequence).

The J gene is TRBJ2-7, the V gene TRBV14; D gene ambiguous. The CDR3 has 14 amino acids. In germline, CDR1 is SGHDN, CDR2 FVKESK. Trimming left V 0 bases short and J 4 bases short, with 10 bases between. Here the CDR3 DNA reads TGTGCCAGCAGCCAAGACCGACGGCGGTACGAGCAGTACTTC. It codes for CASSQDRRRYEQYF.

This clonotype was detected only a few times. As DNA, the CDR3 is TGTGCCAGCAGCCAAGAGGCGGGGGCCGGCACAGATACGCAGTATTTT. It yields the protein CASSQEAGAGTDTQYF. The chain couples TRBV12-3 or TRBV12-4 to TRBJ2-3, with D tentatively TRBD2 (7 bases). V lost 6 bases and J 1 base, leaving 17 bases between the germline ends. This CDR3 has 16 residues.

This chain joins TRBV3-1 and TRBJ2-7; tentative D call: TRBD1 (6 bases). V shed 4 bases and J shed 4 bases, with 17 bases lying between them. The CDR3 has 15 amino acids. Germline lookup yields CDR1 LGHDT and CDR2 YNNKEL (reference sequence). For the CDR3, the DNA is TGTGCCAGCAGCCCAGGAGGACAGCCCAATTACGAGCAGTACTTC. Its translation: CASSPGGQPNYEQYF.

The rearrangement joins TRBV9 to TRBJ2-1; D remains ambiguous. V gave up 4 bases and J gave up 7 bases, with 18 bases separating them. Germline-derived CDR1 and CDR2 are SGDLS and YYNGEE. The CDR3 has 15 residues. CDR3 in DNA: TGTGCCAGCAGCCCTATCGGGTGGGTGAGGAATGAGCAGTTCTTC. This sequence encodes CASSPIGWVRNEQFF.

This clonotype was seen more than once but under ten times. J is TRBJ2-1 and V is TRBV5-5; tentative D call: TRBD2 (5 bases). Germline-derived CDR1 and CDR2 are SGHKS and YYEKEE (reference sequence). V gave up 2 bases and J gave up 2 bases, with 17 bases separating them. There are 17 residues in the CDR3. DNA for the CDR3: TGTGCCAGCAGCTTTGGTGGGGTGGGAGTGGCCTACAATGAGCAGTTCTTC. This translates into CASSFGGVGVAYNEQFF. Combining the CDR3 with reference TRBV5-5 and TRBJ2-1 gives the whole variable domain DAGVTQSPTHLIKTRGQQVTLRCSPISGHKSVSWYQQVLGQGPQFIFQYYEKEERGRGNFPDRFSARQFPNYSSELNVNALLLGDSALYLCASSFGGVGVAYNEQFFGPGTRLTVL.

The chain is built from TRBV18 and TRBJ2-5, with 11 bases matching TRBD1. The CDR3 is made up of 16 amino acids. CDR1 is KGHSH, CDR2 LQKENI, per germline. J lost 1 base, V lost 3 bases, and 4 bases had no gene match. CDR3 in amino acids: CASSPFGTGGQETQYF. The CDR3 DNA is TGTGCCAGCTCACCGTTCGGGACAGGGGGCCAAGAGACCCAGTACTTC.

This rearrangement joins TRBV12-3 or TRBV12-4 to TRBJ2-5, with D possibly called TRBD1 or TRBD2 (6 bases each). This CDR3 is 13 amino acids long. Trimming removed 4 bases at V and 4 bases at J, with 10 bases between. As DNA, the CDR3 is TGTGCCAGCAGTTCCACGGGGGCAGAGACCCAGTACTTC. Translating it yields CASSSTGAETQYF.